The 21 T cell receptor beta chains listed next were all sequenced from one sample in a study of T cells expressing NK-cell markers. From the 5' RACE reads, TCRdb lists one entry per CDR3 protein and no DNA. The sample totals about 160,000 distinct CDR3 sequences. The sample comprised blood T cells: a sorted CD56 or NKG2C T cell subset, CD4+ or CD8+ T cells, or bulk PBMC T cells (not recorded which). These receptors were taken from a woman aged 18 to 69 in good health.

The chain links TRBV20-1 to TRBJ2-2. Germline CDR1 DFQATT, CDR2 SNEGSKA (reference sequence). The CDR3 consists of 12 residues. The CDR3: CSARFYTGELFF.

The chain links TRBV20-1 to TRBJ2-7; TCRdb designates TRBD2, a call that cannot be tested without DNA. This CDR3 is built from 16 residues. In germline, CDR1 is DFQATT, CDR2 SNEGSKA (reference sequence). CDR3 loop: CSAISGLAGGRNEQYF.

This sequence joins TRBV7-3 and TRBJ2-2. Germline V gene lookup returns CDR1 SGHTA and CDR2 FQGTGA. The CDR3 extends over 13 amino acids. CDR3: CASSPASSGELFF.

The rearrangement uses TRBV11-2 and TRBJ2-5; TCRdb outputs TRBD1, but without DNA this stays unchecked. The CDR3 sequence is 16 residues long. Germline V gene data show CDR1 as SGHAT and CDR2 as FQNNGV. The CDR3 is CASSTRTGGVGETQYF.

This chain's CDR3 is CASSLSWDPGNTIYF. The chain joins TRBV5-1 to TRBJ1-3; the TCRdb D gene call, TRBD1, has no DNA to confirm it. CDR3 length: 15 residues. Germline V gene lookup returns CDR1 SGHRS and CDR2 YFSETQ.

CDR3 protein: CASRTSGNYEQYF. The chain couples TRBV6-2 or TRBV6-3 to TRBJ2-7; TCRdb picks TRBD2, but there is no DNA to check that call. The CDR3 is 13 amino acids. Germline loops: CDR1 MNHEY, CDR2 SVGEGT.

According to its frequency, this clonotype is medium-sized (0.01 to 0.1%). The gene calls are TRBV5-1 and TRBJ2-3; checking the TCRdb D call of TRBD2 is not possible without DNA. Germline CDR1 reads SGHRS; CDR2 reads YFSETQ. The CDR3 totals 15 residues. The CDR3 spells CASSLALAGADTQYF.

The chain combines TRBV12-3 or TRBV12-4 with TRBJ1-4; TCRdb outputs TRBD1, but without DNA this stays unchecked. The CDR3 has 13 residues. The CDR3 is CASSFSAPTKLFF.

The rearrangement joins TRBV6-1 to TRBJ2-5; TCRdb picks TRBD2, but there is no DNA to check that call. The V gene's germline CDR1 is MNHNS and CDR2 SASEGT. The CDR3 sequence is 16 residues long. The CDR3 region is CASSGGASGIQETQYF.

CDR3 loop: CSAPDWGNQPQHF. The chain recombines TRBV20-1 with TRBJ1-5; TCRdb proposes TRBD1, but this gene call is untestable without DNA. The CDR3 loop spans 13 amino acids. Germline CDR1 DFQATT, CDR2 SNEGSKA (reference sequence).

The chain employs TRBV3-1 and TRBJ1-2; the TCRdb call, TRBD1, lacks DNA for checking. The CDR3 length is 16 residues. Germline V CDR1 and CDR2: LGHDT, YNNKEL (reference sequence). CDR3 sequence reads: CASSPRTGGVVYGYTF.

J is TRBJ1-2 and V is TRBV7-2. CDR1 and CDR2 from the germline V gene are SGHTA and FQGNSA. CDR3 length equals 15 residues. CDR3: CASSLAWVNGYGYTF.

The chain recombines TRBV7-2 with TRBJ2-3; TCRdb proposes TRBD2, but this gene call is untestable without DNA. CDR3 length: 15 amino acids. The V gene's germline CDR1 is SGHTA and CDR2 FQGNSA. This CDR3 is CASSASGYSTDTQYF.

The chain is built from TRBV4-1 and TRBJ1-1; absent DNA, TCRdb's TRBD1 call cannot be checked. Germline assignment: CDR1 MGHRA and CDR2 YSYEKL. The CDR3 runs 15 residues. CDR3 sequence: CASSQRGVPVTEAFF.

The chain employs TRBV9 and TRBJ2-3; with no DNA, the TCRdb D assignment of TRBD1 cannot be verified. Per the germline V gene, CDR1 is SGDLS and CDR2 is YYNGEE. This CDR3 comprises 15 residues. The CDR3: CASSPTGQSTDTQYF.

V and J are TRBV9 and TRBJ2-4; TCRdb names TRBD1, which stays unverified in the absence of DNA. Germline values: CDR1 SGDLS, CDR2 YYNGEE. There are 18 residues in the CDR3. This CDR3 reads CASSPRRQGAWDKNIQYF.

The chain couples TRBV20-1 to TRBJ2-4; there is no DNA to check the TCRdb D call of TRBD1. The CDR3 covers 16 residues. The germline V gene has CDR1 DFQATT and CDR2 SNEGSKA (reference sequence). CDR3 residues: CSARAGAGNDKNIQYF.

The J gene is TRBJ2-6, the V gene TRBV5-1; the TCRdb call, TRBD1, lacks DNA for checking. CDR1 and CDR2 (germline): SGHRS, YFSETQ. The CDR3 extends over 19 amino acids. CDR3 residues: CASSLEYSTGTGGANVLTF. Looking up the rest from reference TRBV5-1 and TRBJ2-6 gives the full variable domain: KAGVTQTPRYLIKTRGQQVTLSCSPISGHRSVSWYQQTPGQGLQFLFEYFSETQRNKGNFPGRFSGRQFSNSRSEMNVSTLELGDSALYLCASSLEYSTGTGGANVLTFGAGSRLTVL.

The V gene is TRBV20-1, the J gene TRBJ1-6. This CDR3 spans 18 amino acids. Germline lookup yields CDR1 DFQATT and CDR2 SNEGSKA (reference sequence). The chain's CDR3 is CSARSADPRYGVNSPLHF.

The V and J genes are TRBV10-3 and TRBJ2-2; TCRdb's assignment of TRBD1 cannot be checked, as there is no DNA. CDR3 length equals 17 residues. Germline lookup yields CDR1 ENHRY and CDR2 SYGVKD. The CDR3 protein is CAISEGPGTGRSGELFF.

The J gene is TRBJ2-7, the V gene TRBV12-3 or TRBV12-4. The CDR3 runs to 14 residues. The CDR3 sequence is CASSSSRSSYEQYF.